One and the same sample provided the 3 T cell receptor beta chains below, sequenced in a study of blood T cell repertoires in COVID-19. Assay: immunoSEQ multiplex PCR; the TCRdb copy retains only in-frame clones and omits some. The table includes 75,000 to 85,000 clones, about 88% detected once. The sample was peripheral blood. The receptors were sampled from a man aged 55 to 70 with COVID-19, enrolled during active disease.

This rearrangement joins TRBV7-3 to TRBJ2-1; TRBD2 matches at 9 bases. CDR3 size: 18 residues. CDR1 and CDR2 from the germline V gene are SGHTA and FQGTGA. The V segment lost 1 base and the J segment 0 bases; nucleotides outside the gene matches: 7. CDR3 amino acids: CASSLMASGEGSYNEQFF. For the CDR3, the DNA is TGTGCCAGCAGCTTAATGGCTAGCGGGGAGGGCTCCTACAATGAGCAGTTCTTC.

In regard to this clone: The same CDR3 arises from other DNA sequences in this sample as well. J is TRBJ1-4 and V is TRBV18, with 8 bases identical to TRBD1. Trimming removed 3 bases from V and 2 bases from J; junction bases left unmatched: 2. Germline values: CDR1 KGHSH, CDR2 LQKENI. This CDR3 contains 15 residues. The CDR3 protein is CASSPGQETNEKLFF. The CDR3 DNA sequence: TGTGCCAGCTCACCGGGACAGGAGACTAATGAAAAACTGTTTTTT.

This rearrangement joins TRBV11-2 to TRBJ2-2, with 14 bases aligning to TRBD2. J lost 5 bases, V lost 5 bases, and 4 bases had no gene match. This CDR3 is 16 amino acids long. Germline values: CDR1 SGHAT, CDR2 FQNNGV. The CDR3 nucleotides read TGTGCCAGCAGCACCTGGACTAGCGGGAGGACCGGGGAGCTGTTTTTT. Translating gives CASSTWTSGRTGELFF.